The source of this T cell receptor (beta chain) is a study of human T cells and chemical hapten exposure. Study-wide points: Sensitizing to DPC left TCRs with a frequency above 1 in 1000 unaltered.

This clonotype has a count of ten or more. Its specificity is unknown. Original methodology: Sequenced samples showed a median of 95,638 TCRs each, with counts running from 23,224 to 690,600. TCRdb redid the calling of the RACE reads with MiXCR, one entry per CDR3 protein. TCRdb's processing, not the study's, gives the V and J calls here. The table lists about 77,000 distinct CDR3 sequences, 8.6% of them singletons. Time point indicated: healthy volunteer bleed at 6 weeks. Whole blood that had not been fractionated was the source of extracted total RNA. CDR3 length: 10 residues. The ends were cut back, 4 bases at V and 9 bases at J, with 7 bases in the middle. Germline V gene sequence: CDR1 SQVTM, CDR2 ANQGSEA.

The sample taken for sequencing was whole blood. The V call is TRBV29-1, the J call TRBJ1-5; D is uncertain. The sequence came from a female donor in good health. Some clones in this sample may be carry-over from other donors' samples. The CDR3 sequence: CSVGERPQHF. The CDR3 DNA follows: TGCAGCGTTGGAGAGAGGCCCCAGCATTTT.